Below, 2 T cell receptor beta chains from the same sample are listed, as sequenced in a study of preoperative IRX-2 immunotherapy in early breast cancer. Libraries were prepared by immunoSEQ multiplex PCR; TCRdb keeps only in-frame clonotypes and omits some of them. The sample contains approximately 30,000 clones, around nine tenths of which appear only once. The treatment: preoperative locoregional IRX-2 cytokine immunotherapy. The sample here was tumor tissue, taken after IRX-2 immunotherapy. These receptors originate from a human donor with breast cancer.

The chain is built from TRBV11-3 and TRBJ2-1; D is unclear. The germline V and J ends were trimmed by 3 bases and 0 bases, with 9 bases remaining between them. The CDR3 consists of 15 residues. Germline V gene lookup returns CDR1 SGHNT and CDR2 YENEEA. The CDR3 DNA sequence: TGTGCCAGCAGCTTGGGCCAGTTCTCCTACAATGAGCAGTTCTTC. Protein product: CASSLGQFSYNEQFF.

The chain is built from TRBV11-3 and TRBJ2-1; 7 bases map to TRBD2. The germline gives CDR1 SGHNT, CDR2 YENEEA. This CDR3 spans 15 amino acids. J was trimmed by 3 bases and V by 5 bases; bases with no gene match: 7. In DNA form, the CDR3 reads TGTGCCAGCAGCCTCCCCGGGACTAACTACAATGAGCAGTTCTTC. Protein sequence: CASSLPGTNYNEQFF.